The 24 T cell receptor beta chains listed next were all sequenced from one sample in a study of graft-versus-host responses after intestinal transplantation. Only in-frame clones appear in the TCRdb table, and some are missing; sequencing was by immunoSEQ multiplex PCR. The table records 90,000 to 150,000 clones, approximately 92% of them present only once. No antigen is known for these receptors. The source was unstimulated CD4+ T cells sorted from spleen or lymph node cells, collected before intestinal transplant. The receptors were sampled from a human donor who received an intestinal transplant.

This chain joins TRBV2 and TRBJ2-7; perhaps TRBD1 as D (5 bases). The CDR3 contains 14 residues. Trimming left V 9 bases short and J 1 base short, with 16 bases between. The germline V gene has CDR1 SNHLY and CDR2 FYNNEI. The CDR3 nucleotides read TGTGCCAGTGGGGAACAGGTGCCATCCTACGAGCAGTACTTC. It codes for CASGEQVPSYEQYF. Variable domain in full (rest from reference TRBV2 and TRBJ2-7): EPEVTQTPSHQVTQMGQEVILRCVPISNHLYFYWYRQILGQKVEFLVSFYNNEISEKSEIFDDQFSVERPDGSNFTLKIRSTKLEDSAMYFCASGEQVPSYEQYFGPGTRLTVT.

The chain employs TRBV5-1 and TRBJ2-4, with TRBD2 identical over 7 bases. The CDR3 loop spans 15 amino acids. Per the germline V gene, CDR1 is SGHRS and CDR2 is YFSETQ. Trimming removed 4 bases from V and 6 bases from J; junction bases left unmatched: 10. CDR3 sequence reads: CASSGERGGRNIQYF. In DNA, the CDR3 is TGCGCCAGCAGCGGGGAACGGGGAGGGAGAAACATTCAGTACTTC.

Only a few counts were recorded for this clone. V usage is TRBV6-6 and J usage is TRBJ2-7, with 10 nucleotides matching TRBD2. The ends lost 9 bases at V and 0 bases at J; junction bases unmatched: 8. The length of the CDR3 is 15 residues. In germline, CDR1 is MNHNY, CDR2 SVGAGI (reference sequence). For the CDR3, the DNA is TGTGCCAGTACGAAGGGGACTAGCGCCTCCTACGAGCAGTACTTC. Its translation: CASTKGTSASYEQYF.

The chain uses TRBV6-5 and TRBJ1-2; D perhaps matches TRBD1 (6 bases). The CDR3 covers 15 residues. V lost 4 bases and J 5 bases, leaving 17 bases between the germline ends. Germline CDR1 and CDR2: MNHEY and SVGAGI. The CDR3 region has the DNA TGTGCCAGCAGTTCCCCCAGGGCAGGGGATTATGGCTACACCTTC. This sequence encodes CASSSPRAGDYGYTF.

The chain has TRBV19 and TRBJ1-2, with D uncertain. Trimming cost V 6 bases and J 0 bases, with 8 bases left between them. The CDR3 is made up of 13 amino acids. Germline CDR1 and CDR2: LNHDA and SQIVND (reference sequence). The CDR3 region has the DNA TGTGCCAGTAGACAGCCTTCTAACTATGGCTACACCTTC. It yields the protein CASRQPSNYGYTF. Supplemented by reference TRBV19 and TRBJ1-2, the full variable domain reads DGGITQSPKYLFRKEGQNVTLSCEQNLNHDAMYWYRQDPGQGLRLIYYSQIVNDFQKGDIAEGYSVSREKKESFPLTVTSAQKNPTAFYLCASRQPSNYGYTFGSGTRLTVV.

The chain joins TRBV27 to TRBJ1-5, with D perhaps TRBD1 (6 bases). The CDR3 runs 18 residues. The germline V gene has CDR1 MNHEY and CDR2 SMNVEV (reference sequence). Trimming stripped 0 bases from V and 7 bases from J, with 22 bases between. In nucleotides, the CDR3 is TGTGCCAGCAGTTTATCCGGGGGGCCGGGGGGGCGCCGGCAGCCCCAGCATTTT. It yields the protein CASSLSGGPGGRRQPQHF.

CDR3 loop: CASSLGGASEQYF. CDR3 nucleotide sequence: TGTGCCAGCAGCTTAGGGGGGGCTTCCGAGCAGTACTTC. The genes are TRBV7-8 and TRBJ2-7; D is tentatively TRBD1 or TRBD2 (6 bases each). The V gene lost 1 base and the J gene lost 6 bases, with 10 bases spanning the gap. The CDR3 sequence is 13 residues long. The germline CDR1 and CDR2 sequences are SGHVS and FQNEAQ.

V and J are TRBV19 and TRBJ2-1; a possible D gene is TRBD2 (5 bases). The CDR3 runs to 14 residues. Between the trimmed V and J ends, which lost 5 bases and 7 bases, there was a span of 15 bases. The germline V gene encodes CDR1 LNHDA and CDR2 SQIVND (reference sequence). The CDR3 region has the DNA TGTGCCAGTAGTGCCTATGAGGGAAGTAATGAGCAGTTCTTC. It encodes CASSAYEGSNEQFF.

As for this clone: It is unclear where the CDR3 begins or ends on the DNA, so no DNA is shown, and the CDR3 is as TCRdb lists it. The rearrangement joins TRBV28 to TRBJ2-3; the table's D call, TRBD2, has no DNA check behind it. The germline gives CDR1 MDHEN, CDR2 SYDVKM. From its first to its last residue, the CDR3 has 17 amino acids. CDR3 region: CASSSSGLAGITDTQYF.

The gene calls are TRBV7-9 and TRBJ2-3, with a weak D call TRBD2 (5 bases). The germline CDR1 and CDR2 sequences are SEHNR and FQNEAQ (reference sequence). The CDR3 has 15 amino acids. Trimming took 2 bases from V and 5 from J, leaving 14 bases between them. The CDR3 DNA is TGTGCCAGCAGCTTACGCGGCCCGAGGGAAGATACGCAGTATTTT. It specifies CASSLRGPREDTQYF.

This chain uses TRBV5-4 with TRBJ2-1; 7 bases match TRBD2. With 2 bases clipped from V and 5 bases from J, the junction kept 7 bases outside the gene matches. The CDR3 is 15 amino acids. Germline CDR1 reads SGHNT; CDR2 reads YYREEE (reference sequence). The DNA for the CDR3 is TGTGCCAGCAGCTTAAGACTAGCAGCGCACAATGAGCAGTTCTTC. Translation: CASSLRLAAHNEQFF.

V is TRBV28 and J is TRBJ2-2; D unclear. Germline CDR1 MDHEN, CDR2 SYDVKM. The CDR3 has 13 amino acids. Trimming stripped 7 bases from V and 8 bases from J, with 14 bases between. In DNA form, the CDR3 reads TGTGCCAGCACGACGGCCTTACTTGGGGAGCTGTTTTTT. It is translated as CASTTALLGELFF.

This chain connects TRBV1 to TRBJ1-2; the DNA was not compared with TRBD1, the D call given in the table. TRBV1 is termed a pseudogene. The CDR3 is 17 amino acids. The CDR3 loop is CTSSQLGFWGPFYGYTF. As DNA, the CDR3 is TGCACCAGCAGCCAACTCGGTTTCTGGGGCCCGTTCTACGGCTACACCTTC.

This chain connects TRBV6-5 to TRBJ1-5; the match to TRBD1 covers 7 bases. This CDR3 comprises 16 residues. Germline CDR1 MNHEY, CDR2 SVGAGI. V was clipped by 4 bases and J by 4 bases; unmatched bases: 10. Written as DNA, the CDR3 is TGTGCCAGCAGTTTCTTTCCACAGGGGAGGAATCAGCCCCAGCATTTT. It translates to CASSFFPQGRNQPQHF.

V is TRBV10-1 and J is TRBJ1-4; D perhaps matches TRBD1 (5 bases). The CDR3 is made up of 12 amino acids. CDR1 and CDR2 (germline): WNHNN, SYGVQD (reference sequence). V lost 2 bases to trimming and J lost 8 bases, with 6 bases between them. The CDR3 DNA reads TGCGCCAGCAGTGAGGGGGGGGAAAAACTGTTTTTT. It encodes CASSEGGEKLFF.

The rearrangement links TRBV15 to TRBJ2-2, with a possible D match to TRBD2 (6 bases). Deletions cut 10 bases from V and 6 bases from J, with 15 bases between. Germline V lookup: CDR1 LNHNV, CDR2 YYDKDF (reference sequence). The CDR3 has 13 amino acids. CDR3 in amino acids: CAIRAGRPGELFF. The CDR3 DNA reads as TGTGCCATCCGCGCGGGACGGCCCGGGGAGCTGTTTTTT.

Comment on this clone: A read error may account for a junction end that differs from germline. The chain carries TRBV7-7 and TRBJ2-3; the match to TRBD2 covers 9 bases. The CDR3 sequence is 16 residues long. The germline CDR1 and CDR2 sequences are SSHAT and FNYEAQ (reference sequence). CDR3 in amino acids: CASSLMREGVTDTQYF. For the CDR3, the DNA is TGTGCTAGCAGCTTAATGCGGGAGGGCGTCACAGATACGCAGTATTTT.

The chain carries TRBV10-2 and TRBJ1-1; no clear D. V was pared by 3 bases and J by 4 bases, with 9 bases between. The CDR3 is made up of 13 amino acids. Germline V gene sequence: CDR1 WSHSY, CDR2 SAAADI. The CDR3 bases are TGCGCCAGCAGTGATCAGGAATCCACTGAAGCTTTCTTT. Translated: CASSDQESTEAFF.

The genes are TRBV25-1 and TRBJ2-7, with 9 positions matching TRBD1. J gave up 5 bases and V 6 bases, and 5 bases lay outside the gene matches. The V gene's germline CDR1 is MGHDK and CDR2 SYGVNS. This CDR3 has 13 amino acids. The CDR3 spells CASRRQGVNEQYF. The CDR3 DNA is TGTGCCAGCAGGAGACAGGGGGTCAACGAGCAGTACTTC.

This chain connects TRBV21-1 to TRBJ2-7. TRBV21-1 is deemed a pseudogene. CDR3 length: 16 amino acids. In DNA, the CDR3 is TGTGCCAGCACCCCAAGAGGGACGGATCCTCTCTACGAGCAGTACTTC. This sequence encodes CASTPRGTDPLYEQYF.

The chain joins TRBV6-6 to TRBJ2-7; tentatively, D is TRBD2 (5 bases). This CDR3 contains 13 residues. Germline V lookup: CDR1 MNHNY, CDR2 SVGAGI (reference sequence). V lost 6 bases and J 3 bases, leaving 12 bases between the germline ends. The DNA of the CDR3 is TGTGCCAGCAGCAACAGCGGCGGCTACGAGCAGTACTTC. Residues: CASSNSGGYEQYF.

This clone was detected only a few times. This chain connects TRBV28 to TRBJ1-4; D remains unclear. Germline V gene lookup returns CDR1 MDHEN and CDR2 SYDVKM. There are 13 residues in the CDR3. Deletions cut 3 bases from V and 11 bases from J, with 13 bases between. The CDR3 reads CASSLYPTVKLFF. Written as DNA, the CDR3 is TGTGCCAGCAGTTTGTACCCAACTGTGAAACTGTTTTTT.

This chain links TRBV28 with TRBJ2-5; D not resolved. V was shortened by 1 base and J by 6 bases, with 6 bases between the two germline ends. CDR1 is MDHEN and CDR2 is SYDVKM in the germline V gene. The CDR3 extends over 12 amino acids. The CDR3 DNA reads TGTGCCAGCAGTTTATCCCTAAAGACCCAGTACTTC. Residues: CASSLSLKTQYF.

The V and J genes are TRBV6-5 and TRBJ1-5; 7 bases are a match to TRBD1. CDR1 is MNHEY and CDR2 is SVGAGI in the germline V gene. The CDR3 length is 14 residues. Unmatched junction bases numbered 13, after V lost 5 bases and J lost 12 bases. The CDR3, as DNA: TGTGCCAGCAGTCTAAGGACAGGACGGGGGTTCCAGCATTTT. It translates to CASSLRTGRGFQHF.